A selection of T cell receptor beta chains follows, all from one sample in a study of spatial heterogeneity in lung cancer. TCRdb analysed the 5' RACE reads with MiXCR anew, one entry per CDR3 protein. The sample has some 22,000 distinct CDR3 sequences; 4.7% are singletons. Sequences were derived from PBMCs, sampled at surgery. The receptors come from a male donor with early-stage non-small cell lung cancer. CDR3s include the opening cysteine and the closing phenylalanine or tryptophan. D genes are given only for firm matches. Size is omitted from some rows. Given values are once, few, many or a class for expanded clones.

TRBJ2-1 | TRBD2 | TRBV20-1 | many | CSAPLGGAREQFF | TGCAGTGCTCCCCTCGGGGGGGCTCGGGAGCAGTTCTTC
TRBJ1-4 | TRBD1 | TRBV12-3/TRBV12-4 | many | CASRQGAVEKLFF | TGTGCCAGCAGACAGGGGGCGGTTGAAAAACTGTTTTTT
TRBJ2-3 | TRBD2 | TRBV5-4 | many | CASRPPEGSSIAGGPYDTQYF | TGTGCCAGCAGACCCCCCGAGGGTTCATCTATTGCGGGGGGGCCATATGATACGCAGTATTTT
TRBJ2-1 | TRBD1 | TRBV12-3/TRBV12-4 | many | CASSRSTGSALQGQFF | TGTGCCAGCAGTCGATCGACAGGGTCGGCTTTACAAGGGCAGTTCTTC
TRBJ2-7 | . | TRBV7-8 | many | CASGRRGFYEQYF | TGTGCCAGCGGGAGAAGGGGTTTCTACGAGCAGTACTTC
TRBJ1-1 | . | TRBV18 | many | CASSPPGGTNTEAFF | TGTGCCAGCTCACCCCCCGGGGGGACCAACACTGAAGCTTTCTTT
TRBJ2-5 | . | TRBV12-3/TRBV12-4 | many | CASSFKTTETQYF | TGTGCCAGCAGTTTCAAGACGACGGAGACCCAGTACTTC
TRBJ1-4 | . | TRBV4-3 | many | CASSQGAERQGNEKLFF | TGCGCCAGCAGCCAAGGGGCCGAGAGGCAGGGAAATGAAAAACTGTTTTTT
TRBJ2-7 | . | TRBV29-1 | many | CSVETAVNNEQYF | TGCAGCGTTGAAACAGCGGTGAACAACGAGCAGTACTTC
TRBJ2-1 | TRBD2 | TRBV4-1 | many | CASSQDGTSGYNEQFF | TGCGCCAGCAGCCAAGACGGGACTAGCGGCTACAATGAGCAGTTCTTC
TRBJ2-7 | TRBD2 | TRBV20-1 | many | CSAPLRTSGINEQYF | TGCAGTGCTCCACTTAGGACTAGCGGGATTAACGAGCAGTACTTC
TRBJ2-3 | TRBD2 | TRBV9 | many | CASSVAPTSGNTDTQYF | TGTGCCAGCAGCGTTGCCCCGACTAGCGGCAACACAGATACGCAGTATTTT
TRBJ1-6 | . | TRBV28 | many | CASGRGRGNSPLHF | TGTGCCAGCGGCAGGGGCCGGGGGAATTCACCCCTCCACTTT
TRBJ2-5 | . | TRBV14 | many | CASSQAPAQETQYF | TGTGCCAGCAGCCAAGCCCCAGCACAAGAGACCCAGTACTTC
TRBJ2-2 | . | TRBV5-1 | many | CAISGALTGELFF | TGCGCCATCTCGGGGGCCCTCACCGGGGAGCTGTTTTTT
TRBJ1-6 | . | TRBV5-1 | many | CASSLVGGGFNSPLHF | TGCGCCAGCAGCTTGGTGGGGGGTGGATTTAATTCACCCCTCCACTTT
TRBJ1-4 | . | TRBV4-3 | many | CASSLDHSSVGEKLFF | TGCGCCAGCAGCCTTGACCACAGTTCAGTGGGTGAAAAACTGTTTTTT
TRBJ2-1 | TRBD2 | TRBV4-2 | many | CASSQASGNYNEQFF | TGTGCCAGCAGCCAGGCTAGCGGAAACTACAATGAGCAGTTCTTC
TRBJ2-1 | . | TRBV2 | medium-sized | CASSPPSEQFF | TGTGCCAGCAGTCCCCCCAGTGAGCAGTTCTTC
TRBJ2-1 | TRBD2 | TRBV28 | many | CASSPTAGTSSEQFF | TGTGCCAGCAGTCCAACCGCCGGGACTAGCAGCGAGCAGTTCTTC
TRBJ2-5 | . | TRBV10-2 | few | CASLDRDWGFGTQYF | TGCGCCAGCCTGGACCGGGACTGGGGGTTTGGGACCCAGTACTTC
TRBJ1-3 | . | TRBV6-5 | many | CATRRSFPGNTIYF | TGTGCCACCCGAAGATCGTTTCCTGGAAACACCATATATTTT
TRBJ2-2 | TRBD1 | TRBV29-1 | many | CSVPHGTVNTGELFF | TGCAGCGTCCCACATGGGACAGTTAACACCGGGGAGCTGTTTTTT
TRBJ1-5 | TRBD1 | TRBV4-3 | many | CASSPGTGDKQPQHF | TGCGCCAGCAGCCCGGGGACAGGGGATAAACAGCCCCAGCATTTT
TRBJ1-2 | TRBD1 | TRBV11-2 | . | CASSLAGGNGYTF | TGTGCCAGCAGCTTAGCAGGGGGCAATGGCTACACCTTC
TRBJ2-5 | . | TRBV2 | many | CASQLAQETQYF | TGTGCCAGCCAACTAGCCCAAGAGACCCAGTACTTC
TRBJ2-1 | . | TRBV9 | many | CASSPSTFHEQFF | TGTGCCAGCAGCCCTTCCACATTCCATGAGCAGTTCTTC
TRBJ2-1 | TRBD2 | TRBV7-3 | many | CASSVHSGGTANEQFF | TGTGCCAGCAGCGTACATAGCGGGGGGACTGCCAATGAGCAGTTCTTC
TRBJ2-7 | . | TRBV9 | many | CASSRRFASSYEQYF | TGTGCCAGCAGCCGTCGTTTCGCTAGCTCCTACGAGCAGTACTTC
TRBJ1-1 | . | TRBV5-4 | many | CASSLFRADEAFF | TGTGCCAGCAGCTTGTTTCGGGCCGATGAAGCTTTCTTT
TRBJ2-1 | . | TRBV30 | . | CAWRDPRSSYNEQFF | TGTGCCTGGAGGGATCCCCGGAGCTCCTACAATGAGCAGTTCTTC
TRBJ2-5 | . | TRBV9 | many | CASSALGETQYF | TGTGCCAGCAGCGCCCTCGGGGAGACCCAGTACTTC
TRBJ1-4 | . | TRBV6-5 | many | CASRPGQGYEKLFF | TGTGCCAGCAGACCCGGACAAGGGTATGAAAAACTGTTTTTT
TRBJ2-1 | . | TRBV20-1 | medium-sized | CSAQSSTSYNEQFF | TGCAGTGCTCAATCTAGTACTTCCTACAATGAGCAGTTCTTC
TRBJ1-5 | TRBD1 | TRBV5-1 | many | CASSLGTGGRQPQHF | TGCGCCAGCAGCTTGGGCACAGGGGGACGACAGCCCCAGCATTTT
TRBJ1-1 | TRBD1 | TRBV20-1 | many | CSARVRGAPGTEAFF | TGCAGTGCTAGAGTCAGGGGGGCGCCGGGGACTGAAGCTTTCTTT
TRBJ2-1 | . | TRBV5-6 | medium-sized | CASSLVSVVEFF | TGTGCCAGCAGCTTGGTGTCGGTAGTTGAGTTCTTC
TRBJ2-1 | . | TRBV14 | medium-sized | CASSAGYNEQFF | TGTGCCAGCAGCGCAGGGTACAATGAGCAGTTCTTC
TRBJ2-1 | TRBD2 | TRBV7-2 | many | CASSYSGGAGNEQFF | TGTGCCAGCAGCTATAGCGGGGGGGCCGGCAATGAGCAGTTCTTC
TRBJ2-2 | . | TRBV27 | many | CASSPENTGELFF | TGTGCCAGCAGTCCCGAGAACACCGGGGAGCTGTTTTTT
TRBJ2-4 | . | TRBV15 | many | CATSSAVSSEVKNIQYF | TGTGCCACCAGCAGTGCTGTGTCTAGCGAAGTCAAAAACATTCAGTACTTC
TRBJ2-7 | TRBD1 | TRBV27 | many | CASSFLGQDFHEQYF | TGTGCCAGCAGTTTTCTCGGACAGGACTTCCACGAGCAGTACTTC
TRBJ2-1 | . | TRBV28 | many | CASSASSLEQFF | TGTGCCAGCAGTGCCTCGTCCTTGGAGCAGTTCTTC
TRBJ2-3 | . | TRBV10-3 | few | CAISSSQGLADTQYF | TGTGCCATCAGTTCCAGTCAGGGCCTAGCAGATACGCAGTATTTT
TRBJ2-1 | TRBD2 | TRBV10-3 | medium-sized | CATRTSYGNEQFF | TGTGCCACCCGGACTAGCTATGGCAATGAGCAGTTCTTC
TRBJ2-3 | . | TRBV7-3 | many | CASSFAPGTGDTQYF | TGTGCCAGCAGCTTTGCACCGGGGACCGGGGATACGCAGTATTTT
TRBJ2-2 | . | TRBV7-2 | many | CASSLQGQRTGELFF | TGTGCCAGCAGCTTACAGGGGCAGCGGACCGGGGAGCTGTTTTTT
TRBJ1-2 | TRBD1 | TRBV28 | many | CASSSGQANYGYTF | TGTGCCAGCAGCTCGGGACAGGCCAACTATGGCTACACCTTC
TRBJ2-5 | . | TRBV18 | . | CASSPDLMEETQYF | TGTGCCAGCTCACCGGACCTTATGGAGGAGACCCAGTACTTC
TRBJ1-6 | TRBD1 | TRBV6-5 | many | CASSFGTGRFAADSPLHF | TGTGCCAGCAGTTTTGGGACAGGGAGATTTGCCGCCGATTCACCCCTCCACTTT
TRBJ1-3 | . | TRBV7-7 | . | CASSTDTGNTIYF | TGTGCCAGCAGCACGGATACTGGAAACACCATATATTTT
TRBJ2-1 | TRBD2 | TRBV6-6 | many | CASSPTSGGDNEQFF | TGTGCCAGCAGTCCCACTAGCGGGGGGGACAATGAGCAGTTCTTC
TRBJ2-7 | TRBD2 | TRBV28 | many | CASSSSRLAGEREQYF | TGTGCCAGCAGTTCCTCCCGACTAGCGGGAGAACGCGAGCAGTACTTC
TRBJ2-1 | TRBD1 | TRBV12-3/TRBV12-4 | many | CASSTQGAVNEQFF | TGTGCCAGCAGTACCCAGGGGGCAGTAAATGAGCAGTTCTTC
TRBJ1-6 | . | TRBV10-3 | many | CAIRGGGTDNSPLHF | TGTGCCATCAGGGGAGGGGGAACGGATAATTCACCCCTCCACTTT
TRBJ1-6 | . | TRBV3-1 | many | CASSQGQGLAPLHF | TGTGCCAGCAGCCAAGGCCAGGGTCTTGCTCCCCTCCACTTT
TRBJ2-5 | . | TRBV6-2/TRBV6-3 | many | CASRDAFETQYF | TGTGCCAGCAGGGACGCCTTCGAGACCCAGTACTTC
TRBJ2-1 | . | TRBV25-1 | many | CASSEGSSTMNEQFF | TGTGCCAGCAGTGAAGGGTCTAGCACTATGAATGAGCAGTTCTTC
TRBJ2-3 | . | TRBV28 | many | CASSTGSDTQYF | TGTGCCAGCAGTACAGGGTCAGATACGCAGTATTTT